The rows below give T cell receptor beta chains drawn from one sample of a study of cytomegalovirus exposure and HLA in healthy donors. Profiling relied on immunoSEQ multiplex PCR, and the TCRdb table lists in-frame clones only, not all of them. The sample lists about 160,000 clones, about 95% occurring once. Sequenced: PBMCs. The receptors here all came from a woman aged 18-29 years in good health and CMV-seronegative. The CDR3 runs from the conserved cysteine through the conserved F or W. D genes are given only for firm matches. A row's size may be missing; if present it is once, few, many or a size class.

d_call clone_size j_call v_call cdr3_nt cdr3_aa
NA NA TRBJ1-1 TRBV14 TGTGCCAGCAGCCGGACATTAGGCCAAGGGACTGGGCGCACTGAAGCTTTCTTT CASSRTLGQGTGRTEAFF
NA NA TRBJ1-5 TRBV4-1 TGCGCCAGCAGCCAAGGACACAGCAATCAGCCCCAGCATTTT CASSQGHSNQPQHF
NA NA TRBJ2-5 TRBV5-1 TGCGCCAGCAGCTTGGCTCCCGGAGAGGAGACCCAGTACTTC CASSLAPGEETQYF
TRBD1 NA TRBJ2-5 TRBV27 TGTGCCAGCAGAGGACCCGGGACAGCTCAAGAGACCCAGTACTTC CASRGPGTAQETQYF
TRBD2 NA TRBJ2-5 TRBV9 TGTGCCAGCAGCAACAACCGAGCGGGGGGCCCGACGGAGACCCAGTACTTC CASSNNRAGGPTETQYF
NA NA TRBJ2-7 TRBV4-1 TGCGCCAGCAGCCAAAGCCCGTTAGTCACCTACGAGCAGTACTTC CASSQSPLVTYEQYF
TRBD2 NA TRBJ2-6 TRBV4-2 TGTGCCAGCAGCCAGGCTAGCGGACTCTCTGGGGCCAACGTCCTGACTTTC CASSQASGLSGANVLTF
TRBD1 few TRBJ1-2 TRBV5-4 TGTGCCAGCAGCTTCGTGGGACAGGACGAGGGCTACACCTTC CASSFVGQDEGYTF
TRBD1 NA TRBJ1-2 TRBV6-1 TGTGCCAGCAGTGAAGCAGTTAACAGGGGGCAGGGCGGCTACACCTTC CASSEAVNRGQGGYTF
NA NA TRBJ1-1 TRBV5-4 TGTGCCAGCAGCGCTAGCCTAATACAGGGATGGAACACTGAAGCTTTCTTT CASSASLIQGWNTEAFF
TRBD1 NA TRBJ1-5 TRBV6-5 TGTGCCAGCCGCAAAACAGGGGGCGGCAATCAGCCCCAGCATTTT CASRKTGGGNQPQHF